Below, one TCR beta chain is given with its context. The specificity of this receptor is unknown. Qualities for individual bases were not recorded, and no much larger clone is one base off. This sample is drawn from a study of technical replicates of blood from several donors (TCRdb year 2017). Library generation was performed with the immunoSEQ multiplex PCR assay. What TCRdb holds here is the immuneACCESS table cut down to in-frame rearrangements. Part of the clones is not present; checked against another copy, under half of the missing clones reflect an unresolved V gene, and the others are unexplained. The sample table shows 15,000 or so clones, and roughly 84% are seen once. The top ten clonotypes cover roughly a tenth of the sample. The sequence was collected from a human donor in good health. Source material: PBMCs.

The bases read TGTGCCAGCAGCAACCGGGACAGAAGTATCTACGAGCAGTACTTC. It specifies CASSNRDRSIYEQYF. The chain uses TRBV21-1 and TRBJ2-7; the tabulated D call, TRBD1, remains unverified against the DNA. TRBV21-1 is flagged as a pseudogene. The CDR3 holds 15 amino acids from the cysteine to the phenylalanine. Just CDR3 DNA is preserved here, 45 bases in frame from base 1.